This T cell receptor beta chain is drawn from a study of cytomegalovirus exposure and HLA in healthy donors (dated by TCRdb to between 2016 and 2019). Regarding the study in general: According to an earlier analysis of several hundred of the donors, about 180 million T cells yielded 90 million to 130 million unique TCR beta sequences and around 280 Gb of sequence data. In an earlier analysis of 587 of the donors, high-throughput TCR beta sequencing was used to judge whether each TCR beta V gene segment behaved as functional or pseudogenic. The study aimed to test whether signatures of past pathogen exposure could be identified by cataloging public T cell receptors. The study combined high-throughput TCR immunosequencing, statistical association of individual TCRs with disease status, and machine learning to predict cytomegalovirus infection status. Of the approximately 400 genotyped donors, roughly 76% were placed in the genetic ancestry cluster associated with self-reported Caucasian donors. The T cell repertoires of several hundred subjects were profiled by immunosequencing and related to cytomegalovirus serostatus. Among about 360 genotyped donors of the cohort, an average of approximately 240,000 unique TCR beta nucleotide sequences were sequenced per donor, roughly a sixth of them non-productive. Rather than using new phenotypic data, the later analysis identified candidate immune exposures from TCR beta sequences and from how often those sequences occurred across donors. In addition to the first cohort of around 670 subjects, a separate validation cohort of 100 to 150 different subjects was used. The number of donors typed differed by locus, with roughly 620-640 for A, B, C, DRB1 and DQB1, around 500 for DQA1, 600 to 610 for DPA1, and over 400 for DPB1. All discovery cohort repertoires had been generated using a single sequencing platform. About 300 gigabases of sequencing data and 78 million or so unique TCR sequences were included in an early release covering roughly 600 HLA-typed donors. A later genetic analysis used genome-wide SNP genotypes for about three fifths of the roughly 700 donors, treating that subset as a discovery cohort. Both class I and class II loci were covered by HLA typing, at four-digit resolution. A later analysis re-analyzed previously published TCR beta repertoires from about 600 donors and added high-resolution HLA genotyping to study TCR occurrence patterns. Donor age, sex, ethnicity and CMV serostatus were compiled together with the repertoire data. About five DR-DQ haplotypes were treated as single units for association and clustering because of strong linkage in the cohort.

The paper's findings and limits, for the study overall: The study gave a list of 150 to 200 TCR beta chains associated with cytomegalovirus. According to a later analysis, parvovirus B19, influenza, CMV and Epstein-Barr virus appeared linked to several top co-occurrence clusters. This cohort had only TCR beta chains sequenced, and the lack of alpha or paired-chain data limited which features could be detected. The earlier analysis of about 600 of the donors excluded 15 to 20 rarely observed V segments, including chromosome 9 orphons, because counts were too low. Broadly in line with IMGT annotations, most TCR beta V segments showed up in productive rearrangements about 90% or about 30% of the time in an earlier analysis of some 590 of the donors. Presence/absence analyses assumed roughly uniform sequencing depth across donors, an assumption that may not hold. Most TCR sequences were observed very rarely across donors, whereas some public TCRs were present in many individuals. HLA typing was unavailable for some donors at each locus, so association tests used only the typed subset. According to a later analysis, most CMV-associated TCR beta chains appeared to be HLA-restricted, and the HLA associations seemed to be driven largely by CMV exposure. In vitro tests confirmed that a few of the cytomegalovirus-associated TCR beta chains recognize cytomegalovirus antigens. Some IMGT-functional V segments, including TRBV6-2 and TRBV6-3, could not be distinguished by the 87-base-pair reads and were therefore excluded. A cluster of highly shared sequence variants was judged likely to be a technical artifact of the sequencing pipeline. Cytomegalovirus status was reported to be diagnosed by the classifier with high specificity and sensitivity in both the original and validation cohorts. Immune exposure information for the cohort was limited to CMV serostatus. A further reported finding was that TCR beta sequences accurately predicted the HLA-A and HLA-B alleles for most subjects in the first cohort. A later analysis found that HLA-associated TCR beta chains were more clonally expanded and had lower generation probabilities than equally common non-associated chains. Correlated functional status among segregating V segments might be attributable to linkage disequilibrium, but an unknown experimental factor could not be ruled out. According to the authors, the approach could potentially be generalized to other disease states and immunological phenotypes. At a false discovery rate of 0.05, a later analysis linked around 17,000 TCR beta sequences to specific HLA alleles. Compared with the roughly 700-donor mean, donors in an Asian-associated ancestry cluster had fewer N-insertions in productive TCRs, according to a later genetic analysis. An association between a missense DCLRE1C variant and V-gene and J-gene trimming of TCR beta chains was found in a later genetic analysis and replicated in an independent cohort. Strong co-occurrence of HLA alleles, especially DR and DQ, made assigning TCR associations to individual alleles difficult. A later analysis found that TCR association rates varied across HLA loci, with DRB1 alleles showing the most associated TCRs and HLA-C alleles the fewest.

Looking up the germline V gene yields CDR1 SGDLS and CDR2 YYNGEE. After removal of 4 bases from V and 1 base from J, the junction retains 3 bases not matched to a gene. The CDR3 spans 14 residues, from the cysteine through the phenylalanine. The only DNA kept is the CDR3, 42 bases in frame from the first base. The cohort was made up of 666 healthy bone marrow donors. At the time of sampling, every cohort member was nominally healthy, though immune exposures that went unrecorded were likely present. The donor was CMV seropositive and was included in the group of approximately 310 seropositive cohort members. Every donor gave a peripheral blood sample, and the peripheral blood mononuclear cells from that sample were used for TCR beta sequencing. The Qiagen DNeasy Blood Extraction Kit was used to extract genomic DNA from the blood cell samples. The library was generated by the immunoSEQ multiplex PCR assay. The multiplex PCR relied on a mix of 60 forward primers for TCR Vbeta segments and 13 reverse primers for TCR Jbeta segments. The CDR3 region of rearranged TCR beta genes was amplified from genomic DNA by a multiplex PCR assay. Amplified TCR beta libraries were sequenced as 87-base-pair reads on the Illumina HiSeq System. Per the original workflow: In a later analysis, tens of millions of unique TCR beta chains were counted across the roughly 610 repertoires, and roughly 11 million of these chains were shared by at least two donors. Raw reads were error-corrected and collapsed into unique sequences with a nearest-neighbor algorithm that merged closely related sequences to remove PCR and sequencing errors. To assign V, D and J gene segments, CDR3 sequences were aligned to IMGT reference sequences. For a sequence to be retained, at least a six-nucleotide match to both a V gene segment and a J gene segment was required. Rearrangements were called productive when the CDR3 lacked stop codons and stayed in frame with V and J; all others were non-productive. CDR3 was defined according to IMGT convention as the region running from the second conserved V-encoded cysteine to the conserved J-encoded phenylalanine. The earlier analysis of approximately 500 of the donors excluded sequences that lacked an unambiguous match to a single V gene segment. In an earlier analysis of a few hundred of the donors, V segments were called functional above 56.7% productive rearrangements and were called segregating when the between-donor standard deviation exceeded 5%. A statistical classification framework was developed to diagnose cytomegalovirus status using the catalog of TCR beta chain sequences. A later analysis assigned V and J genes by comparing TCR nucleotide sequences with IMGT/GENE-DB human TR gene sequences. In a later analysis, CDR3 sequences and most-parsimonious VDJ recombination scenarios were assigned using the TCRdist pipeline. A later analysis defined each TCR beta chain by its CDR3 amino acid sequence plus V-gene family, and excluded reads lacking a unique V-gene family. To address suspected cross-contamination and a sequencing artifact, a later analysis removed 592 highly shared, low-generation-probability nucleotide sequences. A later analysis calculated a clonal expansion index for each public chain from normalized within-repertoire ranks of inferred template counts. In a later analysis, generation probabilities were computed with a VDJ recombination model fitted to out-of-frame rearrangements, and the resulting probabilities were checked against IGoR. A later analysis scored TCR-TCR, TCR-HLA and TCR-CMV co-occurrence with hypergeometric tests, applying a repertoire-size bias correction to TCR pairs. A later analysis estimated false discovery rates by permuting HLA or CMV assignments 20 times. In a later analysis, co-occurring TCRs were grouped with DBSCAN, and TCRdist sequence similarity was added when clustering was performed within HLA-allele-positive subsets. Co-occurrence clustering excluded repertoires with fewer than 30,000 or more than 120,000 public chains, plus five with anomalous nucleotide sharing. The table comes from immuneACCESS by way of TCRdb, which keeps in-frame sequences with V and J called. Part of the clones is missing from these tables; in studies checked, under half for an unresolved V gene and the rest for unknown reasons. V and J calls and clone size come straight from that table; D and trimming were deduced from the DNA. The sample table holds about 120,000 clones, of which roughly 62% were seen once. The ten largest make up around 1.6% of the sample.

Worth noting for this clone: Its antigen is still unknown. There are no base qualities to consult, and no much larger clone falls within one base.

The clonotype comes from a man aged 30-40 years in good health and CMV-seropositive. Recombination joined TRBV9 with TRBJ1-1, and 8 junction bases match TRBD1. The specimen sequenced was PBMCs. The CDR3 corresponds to CASSFGQGNTEAFF. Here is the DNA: TGTGCCAGCAGCTTCGGACAGGGGAACACTGAAGCTTTCTTT.